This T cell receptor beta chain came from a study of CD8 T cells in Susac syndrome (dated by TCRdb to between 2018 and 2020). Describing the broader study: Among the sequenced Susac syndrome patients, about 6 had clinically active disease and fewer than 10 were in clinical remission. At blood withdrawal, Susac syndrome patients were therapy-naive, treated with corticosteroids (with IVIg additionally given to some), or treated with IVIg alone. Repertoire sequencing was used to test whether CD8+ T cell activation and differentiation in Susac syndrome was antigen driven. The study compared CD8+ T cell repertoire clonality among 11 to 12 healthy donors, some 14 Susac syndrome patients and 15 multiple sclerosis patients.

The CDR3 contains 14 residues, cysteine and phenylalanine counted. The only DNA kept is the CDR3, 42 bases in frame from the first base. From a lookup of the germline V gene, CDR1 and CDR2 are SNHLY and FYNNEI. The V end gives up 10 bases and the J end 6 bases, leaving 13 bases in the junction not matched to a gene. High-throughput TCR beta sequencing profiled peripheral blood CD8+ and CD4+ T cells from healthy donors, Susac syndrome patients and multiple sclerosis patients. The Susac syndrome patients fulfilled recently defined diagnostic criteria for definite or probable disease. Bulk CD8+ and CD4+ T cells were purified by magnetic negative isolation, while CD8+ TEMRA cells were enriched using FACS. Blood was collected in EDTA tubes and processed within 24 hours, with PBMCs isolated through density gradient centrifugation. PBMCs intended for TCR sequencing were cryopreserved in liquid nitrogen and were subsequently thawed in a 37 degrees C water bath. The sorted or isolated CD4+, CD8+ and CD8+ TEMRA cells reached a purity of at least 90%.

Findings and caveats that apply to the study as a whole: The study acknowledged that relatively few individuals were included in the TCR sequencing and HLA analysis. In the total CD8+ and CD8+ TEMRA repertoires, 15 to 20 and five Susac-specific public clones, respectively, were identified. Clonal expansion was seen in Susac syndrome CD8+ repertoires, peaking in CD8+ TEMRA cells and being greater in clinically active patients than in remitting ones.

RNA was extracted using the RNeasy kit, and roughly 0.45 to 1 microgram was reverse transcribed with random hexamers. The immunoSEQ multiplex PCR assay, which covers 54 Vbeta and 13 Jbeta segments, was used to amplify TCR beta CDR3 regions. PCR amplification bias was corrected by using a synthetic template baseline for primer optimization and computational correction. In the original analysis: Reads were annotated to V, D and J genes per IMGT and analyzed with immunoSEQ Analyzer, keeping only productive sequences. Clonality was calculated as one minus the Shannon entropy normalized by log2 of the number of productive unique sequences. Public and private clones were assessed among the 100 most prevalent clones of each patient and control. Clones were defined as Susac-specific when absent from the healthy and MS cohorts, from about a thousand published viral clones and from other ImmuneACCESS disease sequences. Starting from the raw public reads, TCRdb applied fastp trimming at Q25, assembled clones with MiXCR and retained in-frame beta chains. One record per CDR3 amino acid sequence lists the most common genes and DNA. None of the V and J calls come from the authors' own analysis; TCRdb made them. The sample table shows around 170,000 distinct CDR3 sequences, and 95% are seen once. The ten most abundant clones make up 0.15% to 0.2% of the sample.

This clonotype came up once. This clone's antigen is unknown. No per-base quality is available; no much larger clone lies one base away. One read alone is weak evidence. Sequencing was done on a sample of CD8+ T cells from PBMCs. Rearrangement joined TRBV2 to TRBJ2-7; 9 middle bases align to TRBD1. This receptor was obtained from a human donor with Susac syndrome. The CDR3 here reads CATNEGQGFSEQYF. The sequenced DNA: TGTGCCACAAATGAAGGACAGGGGTTCTCCGAGCAGTACTTC.